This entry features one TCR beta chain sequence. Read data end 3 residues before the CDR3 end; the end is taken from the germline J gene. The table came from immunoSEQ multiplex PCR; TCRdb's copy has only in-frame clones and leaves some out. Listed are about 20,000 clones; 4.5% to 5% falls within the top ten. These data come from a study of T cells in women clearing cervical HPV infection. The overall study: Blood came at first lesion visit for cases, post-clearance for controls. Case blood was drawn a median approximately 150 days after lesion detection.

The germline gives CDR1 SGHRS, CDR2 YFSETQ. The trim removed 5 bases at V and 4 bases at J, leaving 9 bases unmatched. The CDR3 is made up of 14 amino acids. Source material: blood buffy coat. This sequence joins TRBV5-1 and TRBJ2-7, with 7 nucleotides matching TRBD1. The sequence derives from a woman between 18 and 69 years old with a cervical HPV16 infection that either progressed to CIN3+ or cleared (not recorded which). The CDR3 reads CASRTQDRSYEQYF. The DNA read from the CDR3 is TGCGCCAGCAGAACCCAGGACAGGAGTTACGAG.